These T cell receptor beta chains were read from a single sample in a study of cytomegalovirus exposure and HLA in healthy donors. Some clones are missing from TCRdb's copy, which holds only in-frame ones; the method was immunoSEQ multiplex PCR. The repertoire includes over 150,000 clones, almost 85% of them detected once, and 4% to 6% sits in the top ten. Material for sequencing was PBMCs. The receptor set was obtained from a girl aged 10 to 17 in good health and CMV-seropositive. Each CDR3 is given with its conserved first and last residue. Fields, in order: clone size, V gene, J gene, CDR3 length, D gene, CDR3 DNA, CDR3 protein. The D gene is left open where the match is weak. The size entry is marked missing in some rows and otherwise reads once, few, many or a size class.

>once|TRBV7-9|TRBJ1-2|13|.
TGTGCCAGCAGCTTAGCTGGGGGACTTGGCTACACCTTC
CASSLAGGLGYTF
>.|TRBV19|TRBJ2-7|13|.
TGTGCCAGTAGTCCCGGGTCAAACTACGAGCAGTACTTC
CASSPGSNYEQYF
>.|TRBV7-3|TRBJ2-3|14|.
TGTGCCAGCAGCCTAACCCCGGAGGTAGATACGCAGTATTTT
CASSLTPEVDTQYF
>.|TRBV10-1|TRBJ2-2|18|TRBD2
TGCGCCAGCAGTGAGTCGAAGACTAGCGGGGGGGACACCGGGGAGCTGTTTTTT
CASSESKTSGGDTGELFF
>.|TRBV15|TRBJ1-2|14|.
TGTGCCACCAGCAGAGGTCAGGGGAACTATGGCTACACCTTC
CATSRGQGNYGYTF
>.|TRBV6-1|TRBJ2-4|17|.
TGTGCCAGCAGTGAAATGGGGCGCTGGGGAGCCAAAAACATTCAGTACTTC
CASSEMGRWGAKNIQYF
>.|TRBV6-5|TRBJ2-7|14|.
TGTGCCAGCAGCTATTCTAGAGATCAGTACGAGCAGTACTTC
CASSYSRDQYEQYF
>once|TRBV2|TRBJ1-2|15|.
TGTGCCAGCAGCGGACAGATGTTAGCTAACTATGGCTACACCTTC
CASSGQMLANYGYTF
>.|TRBV6-5|TRBJ2-7|15|TRBD1
TGTGCCAGCAGTCCAAGCCCGGGACAGGTCTACGAGCAGTACTTC
CASSPSPGQVYEQYF
>.|TRBV25-1|TRBJ1-1|15|.
TGTGCCAGCAGTCCGAACCAGGGTGTGAACACTGAAGCTTTCTTT
CASSPNQGVNTEAFF
>.|TRBV5-1|TRBJ1-1|15|TRBD1
TGCGCCAGCAGCTTGGGGGGGACAGAGAACACTGAAGCTTTCTTT
CASSLGGTENTEAFF
>.|TRBV25-1|TRBJ1-2|14|.
TGTGCCAGCAGTGAACCTAAAGACAGGCATGGCTACACCTTC
CASSEPKDRHGYTF
>.|TRBV27|TRBJ1-5|20|TRBD1
TGTGCCAGCAGTTTATCGAACAAAATTTCGGGACAGGGGATCAATCAGCCCCAGCATTTT
CASSLSNKISGQGINQPQHF
>.|TRBV6-1|TRBJ1-6|14|TRBD1
TGTGCCAGCAGTGAAGCCAGGGGGAATTCACCCCTCCACTTT
CASSEARGNSPLHF
>.|TRBV6-5|TRBJ2-7|15|TRBD2
TGTGCCAGCAGTCCCTCCGGGACTAGCGGACGGGAGCAGTACTTC
CASSPSGTSGREQYF
>.|TRBV14|TRBJ1-6|14|.
TGTGCCAGCAGTCTCCCGGTCCACAATTCACCCCTCCACTTT
CASSLPVHNSPLHF
>.|TRBV19|TRBJ1-1|14|.
TGTGCCAGTAGTATATCTGACGGGGACACTGAAGCTTTCTTT
CASSISDGDTEAFF
>.|TRBV7-9|TRBJ1-4|17|.
TGTGCCAGCAGCCGACTCGATCAGGGAAGGAGAGAAGAAAAACTGTTTTTT
CASSRLDQGRREEKLFF
>.|TRBV5-1|TRBJ1-1|20|.
TGCGCCAGCAGCTTGTGGATAGGGACGACGACTAGGAAGGTGGCCCCTGAAGCTTTCTTT
CASSLWIGTTTRKVAPEAFF
>.|TRBV18|TRBJ2-1|14|.
TGTGCCAGCTCACCACAGGGGGTGGGCAATGAGCAGTTCTTC
CASSPQGVGNEQFF
>.|TRBV13|TRBJ2-2|13|.
TGTGCCAGCAGCTTAGTATACACCGGGGAGCTGTTTTTT
CASSLVYTGELFF
>.|TRBV6-6|TRBJ2-3|16|TRBD2
TGTGCCAGCAGATTGACTAGCGGGGGAAACACAGATACGCAGTATTTT
CASRLTSGGNTDTQYF
>.|TRBV29-1|TRBJ1-2|11|.
TGCAGCGTTGAAAGCGGCTATGGCTACACCTTC
CSVESGYGYTF
>.|TRBV5-1|TRBJ1-6|17|.
TGCGCCAGCAGCTTGGACAGCTCCAGCTCCTATAATTCACCCCTCCACTTT
CASSLDSSSSYNSPLHF
>.|TRBV6-1|TRBJ2-2|14|.
TGTGCCAGCGTAAGGACAGACTACACCGGGGAGCTGTTTTTT
CASVRTDYTGELFF
>.|TRBV11-2|TRBJ1-1|15|TRBD1
TGTGCCAGCAGCTCAATTTGGACAGGGTCAACTGAAGCTTTCTTT
CASSSIWTGSTEAFF
>.|TRBV19|TRBJ2-3|14|.
TGTGCCAGTAGTATACCAGGGCTCCCAGATACGCAGTATTTT
CASSIPGLPDTQYF
>.|TRBV23-1|TRBJ2-5|17|TRBD1
TGCGCCAGCAGTCATCCCATAGGGGACAGGCGACAAGAGACCCAGTACTTC
CASSHPIGDRRQETQYF
>.|TRBV5-1|TRBJ1-2|15|.
TGCGCCAGCAGCCGTGATCCCTACCCTAACTATGGCTACACCTTC
CASSRDPYPNYGYTF
>.|TRBV27|TRBJ2-1|14|.
TGTGCCAGCAGTTTAGGGCCCCAACGGAATGAGCAGTTCTTC
CASSLGPQRNEQFF
>.|TRBV15|TRBJ2-1|18|TRBD2
TGTGCCACCAGCAGAGATTTTTCAGGAGCGGGGGGACACAATGAGCAGTTCTTC
CATSRDFSGAGGHNEQFF
>.|TRBV7-6|TRBJ1-5|17|.
TGTGCCAGCAGCCTCTTCTCGATAGGGGCGAGCAATCAGCCCCAGCATTTT
CASSLFSIGASNQPQHF
>.|TRBV19|TRBJ2-7|16|.
TGTGCCAGTAGTATTCTCTCCCAGGGAGGCTCCTACGAGCAGTACTTC
CASSILSQGGSYEQYF
>.|TRBV19|TRBJ1-6|17|TRBD1
TGTGCCAGTAGTCCTCGACAGGGGCCCTCCTATAATTCACCCCTCCACTTT
CASSPRQGPSYNSPLHF
>.|TRBV30|TRBJ1-5|14|.
TGTGCCTGGAAGGCGGGGGGCCCCATTCAGCCCCAGCATTTT
CAWKAGGPIQPQHF
>.|TRBV19|TRBJ1-2|13|.
TGTGCCAGTACCGCGAGGGGGAACTATGGCTACACCTTC
CASTARGNYGYTF
>.|TRBV29-1|TRBJ1-1|15|TRBD1
TGCAGCGAGACAAGGACAGGGGGTATGAACACTGAAGCTTTCTTT
CSETRTGGMNTEAFF
>once|TRBV5-1|TRBJ1-1|13|.
TGCGCCAGCAGCTTGACCGAGTCCACTGAAGCTTTCTTT
CASSLTESTEAFF
>.|TRBV10-2|TRBJ1-6|14|.
TGCGCCAGCAGTGAGTCAAGCTCAGGGTTCGCCCTCCACTTT
CASSESSSGFALHF